The clone carrying this TCR beta chain appeared a few times. This record belongs to a study of cytomegalovirus exposure and HLA in healthy donors. At the level of the study: Per a later analysis, the 666 first-cohort and approximately 120 validation repertoires shared one platform.

Germline loops: CDR1 SEHNR, CDR2 FQNEAQ (reference sequence). The CDR3 totals 16 residues. V gave up 5 bases and J gave up 1 base; unmatched junction bases: 6. TCRdb's copy holds only in-frame clones and misses some; the assay was immunoSEQ multiplex PCR. The sample has about 200,000 clones; less than 90% are singletons. The chain has TRBV7-9 and TRBJ1-3; the match to TRBD1 covers 9 bases. The sequencing sample was made of PBMCs. This sequence originates from a young woman in good health and CMV-seronegative. The CDR3 here is CASSEQGALSGNTIYF. In DNA, the CDR3 is TGTGCCAGCAGCGAACAGGGGGCCCTGTCTGGAAACACCATATATTTT.